The text below deals with one T cell receptor (beta chain). Its specificity is not known. These data are taken from a study of T cell responses to AZD1222 COVID-19 vaccine. The repertoire was sequenced with immunoSEQ multiplex PCR; TCRdb's copy has only in-frame clones and lacks some. This sample has about 86,000 clones, with roughly 90% found just once. There are 13 residues in the CDR3. Germline V gene lookup returns CDR1 MNHEY and CDR2 SMNVEV (reference sequence). The V and J ends lost 2 bases and 0 bases respectively, with 4 bases between them. Study results and caveats: Across spike, vaccine-associated CD4 TCRs were found, dominant at 160-218 and 743-854. Among those given AZD1222, only 6 or 7 were seropositive at baseline. Clonal diversity may have been underestimated in mostly white British donors.

The rearrangement links TRBV27 to TRBJ1-1, with D unclear. The sequence came from an adult who received the AZD1222 COVID-19 vaccine. The sample in question was peripheral blood, obtained 28 days after the second AZD1222 dose. The CDR3 region has the DNA TGTGCCAGCAGTTTAAGTATGAACACTGAAGCTTTCTTT. It translates to CASSLSMNTEAFF.